Below are 11 T cell receptor beta chains sequenced from a single sample in a study of technical replicates of blood from several donors. Assay: immunoSEQ multiplex PCR; the TCRdb copy retains only in-frame clones and omits some. The table shows about 80,000 clones, with around 92% occurring only once. Sequencing used T cells isolated from PBMCs. All receptors derive from a human donor in good health.

The V call is TRBV9, the J call TRBJ2-7; D may be TRBD2 (5 bases). V was trimmed by 3 bases and J by 2 bases, leaving 12 bases between them. The CDR3 loop spans 14 amino acids. The V gene's germline CDR1 is SGDLS and CDR2 YYNGEE. The CDR3 loop reads CASSATGVPYEQYF. In nucleotides, the CDR3 is TGTGCCAGCAGCGCCACCGGGGTCCCCTACGAGCAGTACTTC.

The chain links TRBV7-9 to TRBJ1-3; the match to TRBD1 covers 7 bases. Trimming took 1 base from V and 4 from J; bases not matched to a gene: 7. The CDR3 is made up of 16 amino acids. CDR1 is SEHNR and CDR2 is FQNEAQ in the germline V gene (reference sequence). CDR3 residues: CASSLGQGTRGNTIYF. The CDR3 DNA sequence: TGTGCCAGCAGCTTAGGACAGGGAACGAGAGGAAACACCATATATTTT.

The CDR3 region is CATTGDRLTGELFF. DNA of the CDR3: TGTGCCACAACCGGGGATAGACTAACCGGGGAGCTGTTTTTT. The chain recombines TRBV10-3 with TRBJ2-2, with D possibly matching TRBD2 (5 bases). The germline V and J ends were trimmed by 10 bases and 5 bases, with 17 bases remaining between them. CDR3 length: 14 residues. The germline V gene has CDR1 ENHRY and CDR2 SYGVKD.

The chain combines TRBV19 with TRBJ2-7; 8 nucleotides match TRBD2. The CDR3 covers 15 residues. Germline V CDR1 and CDR2: LNHDA, SQIVND (reference sequence). Germline trimming cut 3 bases from V and 4 bases from J; bases unmatched to any gene: 8. The CDR3 is CASSMEREIVYEQYF. The DNA for the CDR3 is TGTGCCAGTAGTATGGAGCGGGAGATCGTATACGAGCAGTACTTC.

V gene TRBV7-2 combines with J gene TRBJ1-2; no reliable D call. Germline values: CDR1 SGHTA, CDR2 FQGNSA. V shed 5 bases and J shed 4 bases, with 11 bases lying between them. CDR3 length: 13 residues. The CDR3 reads CASSPQASYGYTF. CDR3 nucleotides: TGTGCCAGCAGCCCCCAGGCCAGCTATGGCTACACCTTC.

The chain combines TRBV4-3 with TRBJ2-7; possibly TRBD2 for D (6 bases). The V and J ends lost 1 base and 4 bases respectively, with 14 bases between them. Per the germline V gene, CDR1 is LGHNA and CDR2 is YSLEER. The CDR3 contains 15 residues. The CDR3 region has the DNA TGCGCCAGCAGCCAAGGCGCAGGACTAACGTACGAGCAGTACTTC. Protein: CASSQGAGLTYEQYF.

The rearrangement uses TRBV10-3 and TRBJ1-1, with D tentatively TRBD1 (6 bases). Looked up from germline, CDR1 is ENHRY and CDR2 is SYGVKD. This CDR3 has 12 amino acids. V was shortened by 6 bases and J by 2 bases, with 7 bases between the two germline ends. CDR3: CAIRQGNTEAFF. CDR3 DNA: TGTGCCATCAGACAGGGAAACACTGAAGCTTTCTTT.

The chain couples TRBV5-1 to TRBJ2-3; D is perhaps TRBD1 (6 bases). Trimming took off 0 bases at V and 4 bases at J, with 21 bases between the two ends. There are 18 residues in the CDR3. CDR1 is SGHRS and CDR2 is YFSETQ in the germline V gene. CDR3: CASSLDVGQGWGPDTQYF. CDR3 coding DNA: TGCGCCAGCAGCTTGGATGTCGGTCAGGGCTGGGGGCCAGATACGCAGTATTTT.

CDR3 amino acids: CASSYSTESGNTIYF. CDR3 sequence (DNA): TGTGCCAGCAGTTACTCTACAGAGTCTGGAAACACCATATATTTT. The chain recombines TRBV6-5 with TRBJ1-3; unclear D gene. Germline-derived CDR1 and CDR2 are MNHEY and SVGAGI. V gave up 0 bases and J gave up 1 base, with 7 bases separating them. The CDR3 length is 15 residues.

The chain carries TRBV15 and TRBJ2-5; D gene unclear. V was cut by 0 bases and J by 2 bases, with 10 bases left in between. CDR3 length: 15 residues. Germline V CDR1 and CDR2: LNHNV, YYDKDF (reference sequence). CDR3: CATSRELRGQETQYF. CDR3 nucleotides: TGTGCCACCAGCAGAGAATTACGCGGACAAGAGACCCAGTACTTC.

The chain uses TRBV27 and TRBJ2-5, with a weak D call TRBD1 (6 bases). V lost 4 bases and J lost 5, with 17 bases in between. Germline CDR1 is MNHEY and CDR2 is SMNVEV (reference sequence). There are 15 residues in the CDR3. CDR3 amino acids: CASSSFTGTWETQYF. The CDR3 region has the DNA TGTGCCAGCAGTTCTTTTACCGGGACATGGGAGACCCAGTACTTC.